These 9 T cell receptor beta chains originate from one sample sequenced in a study of CXCR3-negative and CXCR3-positive naive CD8 T cells (dated by TCRdb to between 2017 and 2020). Broader findings and caveats from the paper: Compared with CXCR3-negative naive cells, CXCR3-positive naive cells had TRB CDR3s with higher hydrophobicity (lower Kidera factor 4), lower energy, and higher strength and volume indices.

This sample was sequenced with a NextSeq 550. The Human TCR Profiling Kit (MiLaboratory) was used to prepare UMI-labeled 5' RACE TRB cDNA libraries. Once TCRdb had reprocessed the reads, it stored one entry per CDR3 protein sequence and supplied no DNA. This sample's table has entries for fewer than 90,000 distinct CDR3 sequences. Approximately 0.54% of the sample is taken by the ten largest. Their antigens are not known. The sample comprised naive CXCR3+ CD8+ T cells from blood. The sample's cell subset or site label, decoded: CD45RO-CCR7+CD27+CD95- naive CD8+ T cells expressing CXCR3 (TNR3+). The receptors here all came from a human donor in good health. Some clones in this sample may be carry-over from other donors' samples.

V and J are TRBV29-1 and TRBJ2-1; TCRdb's D gene call, TRBD1, goes unchecked for lack of DNA. Germline CDR1 SQVTM, CDR2 ANQGSEA. The CDR3 contains 12 residues. The CDR3 region is CSRLDSYNEQFF.

V usage is TRBV6-2 or TRBV6-3 and J usage is TRBJ2-7; the D gene TCRdb calls, TRBD2, cannot be checked with no DNA. The CDR3 consists of 18 residues. CDR1 MNHEY and CDR2 SVGEGT come from the germline V gene. The CDR3 here is CASAGGTAVSSGRQEQYF.

This chain connects TRBV9 to TRBJ2-1; the D call from TCRdb, TRBD1, cannot be confirmed without DNA. CDR3 length equals 15 residues. CDR1 SGDLS and CDR2 YYNGEE come from the germline V gene. The CDR3 protein is CASSVGSGDYNEQFF.

V and J are TRBV4-1 and TRBJ2-3. CDR3 length equals 12 residues. The germline gives CDR1 MGHRA, CDR2 YSYEKL. This chain's CDR3 is CASSQGVDTQYF.

This chain links TRBV7-3 with TRBJ2-7; TCRdb's D gene call, TRBD2, goes unchecked for lack of DNA. The CDR3 runs 15 residues. The germline V gene has CDR1 SGHTA and CDR2 FQGTGA. This CDR3 reads CASSLTAGGPPEQYF.

The chain joins TRBV28 to TRBJ1-4; TCRdb's D call, TRBD1, is unchecked because there is no DNA. Germline loops: CDR1 MDHEN, CDR2 SYDVKM. This CDR3 has 14 amino acids. CDR3 region: CASSSDSAYEKLFF.

The chain employs TRBV29-1 and TRBJ2-7; checking the TCRdb D call of TRBD1 is not possible without DNA. The length of the CDR3 is 13 residues. Germline CDR1 SQVTM, CDR2 ANQGSEA. CDR3 protein: CSVGDREYYEQYF.

The genes are TRBV6-5 and TRBJ1-5. Looked up from germline, CDR1 is MNHEY and CDR2 is SVGAGI. The length of the CDR3 is 15 residues. The CDR3 reads CASSLGRGGSQPQHF.

The chain uses TRBV9 and TRBJ1-1; there is no DNA to check the TCRdb D call of TRBD1. Germline CDR1 SGDLS, CDR2 YYNGEE. This CDR3 spans 14 amino acids. The CDR3 sequence: CASSAGGVDTEAFF.